These 5 T cell receptor beta chains came from one sample sequenced in a study of CD8 T cells in ankylosing spondylitis. TCRdb re-analysed the 5' RACE reads in MiXCR, keeping a single row per CDR3 protein. The sample has around 53,000 distinct CDR3 sequences; 6.5% to 9% are singletons. The sequencing sample was made of blood, either unsorted or a sorted T cell fraction (not recorded which). These receptors originate from a female donor with ankylosing spondylitis or in good health (not recorded which).

This clonotype has ten or more counts. The V and J genes are TRBV12-3 or TRBV12-4 and TRBJ1-1, with 9 bases matching TRBD1. Losses at the gene ends were 1 base for V and 8 bases for J; bases not matched to a gene: 8. The CDR3 contains 15 residues. This CDR3 reads CASSLVWGQGAEAFF. The CDR3 DNA reads TGTGCCAGCAGTTTAGTTTGGGGACAGGGAGCCGAAGCTTTCTTT.

The J gene is TRBJ2-7, the V gene TRBV12-3 or TRBV12-4; perhaps D is TRBD1 or TRBD2 (5 bases each). V lost 3 bases, J lost 2 bases, and 11 bases lay in between. The CDR3 sequence is 14 residues long. The CDR3 DNA is TGTGCCAGCAGTTTCGGTGAGGGGCCCTACGAGCAGTACTTC. Translation: CASSFGEGPYEQYF.

This clonotype is classed as medium-sized. The chain carries TRBV29-1 and TRBJ1-2; 8 nucleotides line up with TRBD1. In germline, CDR1 is SQVTM, CDR2 ANQGSEA. V gave up 5 bases and J gave up 8 bases; unmatched junction bases: 4. CDR3 length: 11 amino acids. CDR3 nucleotides: TGCAGCGTTTACAGGGGGAGCGGCTACACCTTC. It encodes CSVYRGSGYTF.

Points on this clonotype: A read error may explain this, as a much larger clone is one base away. The chain is built from TRBV9 and TRBJ2-3; TRBD1 or TRBD2 may be the D gene (6 bases each). This CDR3 contains 16 residues. The V gene's germline CDR1 is SGDLS and CDR2 YYNGEE. In DNA, the CDR3 is TGTGCCAACAGCGTAGCTACGGAGGGGGGCACAGATACGCAGTATTTT. It yields the protein CANSVATEGGTDTQYF. Drawing the rest from reference TRBV9 and TRBJ2-3, the complete variable domain is DSGVTQTPKHLITATGQRVTLRCSPRSGDLSVYWYQQSLDQGLQFLIQYYNGEERAKGNILERFSAQQFPDLHSELNLSSLELGDSALYFCANSVATEGGTDTQYFGPGTRLTVL.

This clonotype was observed many times. J is TRBJ2-2 and V is TRBV5-6, with D uncertain. CDR3 size: 16 residues. From germline, CDR1 is SGHDT and CDR2 YYEEEE. The V and J ends lost 3 bases and 1 base respectively, with 13 bases between them. In DNA form, the CDR3 reads TGTGCCAGCAGCTCTACTCGACGGCTGAACACCGGGGAGCTGTTTTTT. The encoded protein is CASSSTRRLNTGELFF.